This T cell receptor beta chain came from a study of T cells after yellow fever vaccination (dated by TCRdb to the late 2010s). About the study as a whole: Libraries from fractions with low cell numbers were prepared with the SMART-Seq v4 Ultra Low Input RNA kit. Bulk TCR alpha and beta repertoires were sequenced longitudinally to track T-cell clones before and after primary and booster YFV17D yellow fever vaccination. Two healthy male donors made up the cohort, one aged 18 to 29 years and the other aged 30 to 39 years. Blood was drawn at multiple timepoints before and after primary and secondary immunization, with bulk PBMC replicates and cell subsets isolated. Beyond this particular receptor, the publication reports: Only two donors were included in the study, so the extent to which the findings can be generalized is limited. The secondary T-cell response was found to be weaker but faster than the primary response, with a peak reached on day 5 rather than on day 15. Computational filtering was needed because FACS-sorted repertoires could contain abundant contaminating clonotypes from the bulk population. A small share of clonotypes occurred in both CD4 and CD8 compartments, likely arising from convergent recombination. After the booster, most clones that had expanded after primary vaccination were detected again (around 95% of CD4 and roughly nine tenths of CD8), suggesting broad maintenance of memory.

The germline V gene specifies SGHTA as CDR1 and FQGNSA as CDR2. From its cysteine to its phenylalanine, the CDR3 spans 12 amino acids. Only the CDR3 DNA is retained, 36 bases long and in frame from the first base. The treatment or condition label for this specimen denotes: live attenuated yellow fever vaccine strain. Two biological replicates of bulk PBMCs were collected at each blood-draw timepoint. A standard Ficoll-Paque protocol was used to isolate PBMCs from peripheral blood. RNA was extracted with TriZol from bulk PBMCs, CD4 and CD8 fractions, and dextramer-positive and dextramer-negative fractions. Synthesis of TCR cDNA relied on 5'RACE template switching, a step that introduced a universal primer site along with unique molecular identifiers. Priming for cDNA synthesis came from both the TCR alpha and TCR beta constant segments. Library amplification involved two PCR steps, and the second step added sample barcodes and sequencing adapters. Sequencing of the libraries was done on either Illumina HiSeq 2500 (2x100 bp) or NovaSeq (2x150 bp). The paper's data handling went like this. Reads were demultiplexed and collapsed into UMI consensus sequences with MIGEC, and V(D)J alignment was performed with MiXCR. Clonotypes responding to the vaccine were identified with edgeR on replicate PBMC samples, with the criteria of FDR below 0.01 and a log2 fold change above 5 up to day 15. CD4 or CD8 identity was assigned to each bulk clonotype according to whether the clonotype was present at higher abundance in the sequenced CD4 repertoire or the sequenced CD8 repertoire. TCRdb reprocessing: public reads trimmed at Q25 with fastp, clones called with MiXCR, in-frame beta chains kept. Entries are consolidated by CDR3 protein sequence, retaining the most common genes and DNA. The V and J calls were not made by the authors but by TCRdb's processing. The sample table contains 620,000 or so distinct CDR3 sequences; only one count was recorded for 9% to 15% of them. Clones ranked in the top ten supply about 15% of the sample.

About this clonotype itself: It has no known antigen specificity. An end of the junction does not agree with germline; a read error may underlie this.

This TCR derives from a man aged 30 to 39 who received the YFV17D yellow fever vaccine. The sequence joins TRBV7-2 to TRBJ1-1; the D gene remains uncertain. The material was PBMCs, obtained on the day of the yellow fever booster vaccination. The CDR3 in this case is CASCLHRQEAFF. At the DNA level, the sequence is TGTGCCAGCTGCTTACACCGGCAGGAAGCTTTCTTT.